Listed below are T cell receptor beta chains from one sample, sequenced in a study of beta chain features in type 1 diabetes. Data came from immunoSEQ multiplex PCR; TCRdb stores just in-frame clones and leaves some out. Of 300,000 to 350,000 clones in the sample, about 19% are singletons; the top ten hold 0.035% to 0.055%. The specimen was naive CD4+ T cells from blood. The receptor set was obtained from a woman under 30 in good health. The CDR3 runs from the conserved cysteine through the conserved F or W. A D gene is named only where the DNA matches it firmly. Clone size is not always given. Where it is, it says once, few, many or a class for expanded clones.

TRBV6-6	16	TRBD1	-	TRBJ1-2	TGTGCCAGCAGCACCGGGACAGGGGGCATGGGCTATGGCTACACCTTC	CASSTGTGGMGYGYTF
TRBV2	14	TRBD1	-	TRBJ2-1	TGTGCCAGCAGTGGGACAGGGATGAGGAATGAGCAGTTCTTC	CASSGTGMRNEQFF
TRBV30	14	TRBD1	few	TRBJ1-5	TGTGCCTGGAGAGTGGACAGGGGTCAGCAGCCCCAGCATTTT	CAWRVDRGQQPQHF
TRBV5-1	15	TRBD2	few	TRBJ2-3	TGCGCCAGCAGCTCTAGCGGGAGTCCCACAGATACGCAGTATTTT	CASSSSGSPTDTQYF
TRBV7-9	16	TRBD2	-	TRBJ2-2	TGTGCCAGCAGCTTAGGGACTAGACCGAACACCGGGGAGCTGTTTTTT	CASSLGTRPNTGELFF
TRBV30	13	-	few	TRBJ1-1	TGTGCCTGGAGTGTAGCGGGGGGCGCTGAAGCTTTCTTT	CAWSVAGGAEAFF
TRBV29-1	12	-	-	TRBJ2-3	TGCAGCGTTCGAGGTCCCGCAGATACGCAGTATTTT	CSVRGPADTQYF
TRBV4-1	14	TRBD2	few	TRBJ2-5	TGCGCCAGCAGCCAAGAAACTAGCGTGGTGACCCAGTACTTC	CASSQETSVVTQYF
TRBV28	15	-	-	TRBJ2-1	TGTGCCAGCAGTTTAGCCTCCGCCGGTCACAATGAGCAGTTCTTC	CASSLASAGHNEQFF
TRBV6-6	13	-	few	TRBJ1-5	TGTGCCAGCAGTCGATCAGGGCCTCAGCCCCAGCATTTT	CASSRSGPQPQHF
TRBV9	15	TRBD1	-	TRBJ1-5	TGTGCCAGCAGCGTCGGGACAGGGGAAGGACAGCCCCAGCATTTT	CASSVGTGEGQPQHF
TRBV30	12	-	-	TRBJ1-5	TGTGCCTGGGGCCCGGGTGGTCAGCCCCAGCATTTT	CAWGPGGQPQHF
TRBV14	14	-	few	TRBJ2-3	TGTGCCAGCAGCCAAGATTCTAGCACAGATACGCAGTATTTT	CASSQDSSTDTQYF
TRBV5-4	15	TRBD1	few	TRBJ1-1	TGTGCCAGCACCGTAAGGGACAGGGTGAACACTGAAGCTTTCTTT	CASTVRDRVNTEAFF
TRBV30	13	-	few	TRBJ1-1	TGTGCCTGGAGTGCCAGGGGTTGGACTGAAGCTTTCTTT	CAWSARGWTEAFF
TRBV7-9	12	-	few	TRBJ2-3	TGTGCCAGCAGCCCAGGACTGCCGCGGGAGTATTTT	CASSPGLPREYF
TRBV2	12	-	-	TRBJ2-7	TGTGCCAGCACTCGGGACTCCTACGAGCAGTACTTC	CASTRDSYEQYF
TRBV4-3	14	-	-	TRBJ2-2	TGCGCCAGCAGCCATACCCCTTCGGCCGGGGAGCTGTTTTTT	CASSHTPSAGELFF
TRBV18	14	TRBD1	few	TRBJ1-1	TGTGCCAGCCGGGTTCAGGGGGTGAACACTGAAGCTTTCTTT	CASRVQGVNTEAFF
TRBV12-5	12	-	-	TRBJ2-5	TGTGCTAGTGGTTTCACTCGGGAGACCCAGTACTTC	CASGFTRETQYF
TRBV7-2	14	-	few	TRBJ2-7	TGTGCCAGCAGCTTAGGACAGCCCCCCTACGAGCAGTACTTC	CASSLGQPPYEQYF
TRBV4-1	15	-	-	TRBJ1-1	TGCGCCAGCAGCCAAGATCGATTTAGGGAGACTGAAGCTTTCTTT	CASSQDRFRETEAFF
TRBV4-2	16	TRBD2	-	TRBJ2-2	TGTGCCAGCAGCCAAGATCTTGCTAGCGGGACCGGGGAGCTGTTTTTT	CASSQDLASGTGELFF
TRBV5-4	15	-	few	TRBJ2-5	TGTGCCAGCAGCTTGGCTATTTCCGCGGTGGAGACCCAGTACTTC	CASSLAISAVETQYF
TRBV18	14	-	few	TRBJ1-1	TGTGCCAGCTCACCGGCCCAGCGGAACACTGAAGCTTTCTTT	CASSPAQRNTEAFF
TRBV5-1	14	TRBD1	few	TRBJ1-1	TGCGCCAGCAGTCCGGGACAGGGGAACACTGAAGCTTTCTTT	CASSPGQGNTEAFF
TRBV5-4	14	-	-	TRBJ2-7	TGTGCCAGCAGTTCGACAGGGAGGTGGGACGAGCAGTACTTC	CASSSTGRWDEQYF
TRBV5-1	17	-	few	TRBJ2-6	TGCGCCAGCAGCTTCTCTAGCGATAGCTCTGGGGCCAACGTCCTGACTTTC	CASSFSSDSSGANVLTF
TRBV7-9	14	-	few	TRBJ1-2	TGTGCCAGCAGCTTAGGAGAACGGAACTATGGCTACACCTTC	CASSLGERNYGYTF
TRBV9	14	TRBD1	-	TRBJ2-5	TGTGCCAGCAGCGTAGGGACAGGGTGGGAGACCCAGTACTTC	CASSVGTGWETQYF
TRBV10-3	15	TRBD1	-	TRBJ2-2	TGTGCCATCAGCTCCGGGACAGAGAACACCGGGGAGCTGTTTTTT	CAISSGTENTGELFF
TRBV10-3	14	TRBD2	-	TRBJ2-7	TGTGCCATCAGTGGACTAGCGGGGGCCTACGAGCAGTACTTC	CAISGLAGAYEQYF
TRBV19	11	-	-	TRBJ2-5	TGTGCCACGCGGGACCGGGAGACCCAGTACTTC	CATRDRETQYF
TRBV5-4	17	TRBD2	-	TRBJ2-2	TGTGCCAGCAGCTTGGGATCGCGCGGGAGAGGTACCGGGGAGCTGTTTTTT	CASSLGSRGRGTGELFF
TRBV30	12	-	-	TRBJ1-2	TGTGCCTGGAGTCCTAACAGCTATGGCTACACCTTC	CAWSPNSYGYTF
TRBV19	15	TRBD1	-	TRBJ2-3	TGTGCCAGTAGTGACAGGGGGCGCGGCACAGATACGCAGTATTTT	CASSDRGRGTDTQYF
TRBV12-5	13	-	few	TRBJ2-6	TGTGCTAGTGGTCCTCTTGGGGCCAACGTCCTGACTTTC	CASGPLGANVLTF
TRBV11-2	14	-	-	TRBJ2-3	TGTGCCAGCAGCTTTGGAGGGAGCTCAGATACGCAGTATTTT	CASSFGGSSDTQYF
TRBV23-1	16	-	few	TRBJ2-1	TGCGCCAGCAGTCAATTTGCCAAGCAAAGATACAATGAGCAGTTCTTC	CASSQFAKQRYNEQFF